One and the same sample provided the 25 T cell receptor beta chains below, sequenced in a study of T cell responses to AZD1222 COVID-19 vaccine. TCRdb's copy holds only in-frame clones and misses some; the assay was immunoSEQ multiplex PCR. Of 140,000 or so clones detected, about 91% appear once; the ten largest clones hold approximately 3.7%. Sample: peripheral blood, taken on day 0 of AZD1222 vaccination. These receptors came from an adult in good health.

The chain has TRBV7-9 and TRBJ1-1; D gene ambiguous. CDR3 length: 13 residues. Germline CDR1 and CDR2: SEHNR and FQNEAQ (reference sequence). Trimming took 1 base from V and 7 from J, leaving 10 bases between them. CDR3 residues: CASSLGSAVEAFF. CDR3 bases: TGTGCCAGCAGCTTAGGGTCGGCAGTTGAAGCTTTCTTT.

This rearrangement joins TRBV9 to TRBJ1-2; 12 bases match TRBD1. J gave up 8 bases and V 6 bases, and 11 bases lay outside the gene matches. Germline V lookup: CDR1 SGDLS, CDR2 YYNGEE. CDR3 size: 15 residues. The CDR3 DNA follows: TGTGCCAGCACCCCTTCGGGACAGGGGGCGGGGGGCTACACCTTC. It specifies CASTPSGQGAGGYTF.

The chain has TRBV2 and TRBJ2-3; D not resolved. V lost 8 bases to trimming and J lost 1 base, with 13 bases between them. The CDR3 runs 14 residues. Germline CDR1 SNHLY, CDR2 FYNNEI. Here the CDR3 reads CASLRLLGTDTQYF. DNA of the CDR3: TGTGCCAGCCTCCGGCTGCTGGGCACAGATACGCAGTATTTT.

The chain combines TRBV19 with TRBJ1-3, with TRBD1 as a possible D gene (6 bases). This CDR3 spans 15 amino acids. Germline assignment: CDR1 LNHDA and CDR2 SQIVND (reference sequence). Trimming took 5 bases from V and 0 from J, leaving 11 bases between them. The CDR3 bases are TGTGCCAGTAGTGCGACAGGAAACTCTGGAAACACCATATATTTT. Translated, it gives CASSATGNSGNTIYF.

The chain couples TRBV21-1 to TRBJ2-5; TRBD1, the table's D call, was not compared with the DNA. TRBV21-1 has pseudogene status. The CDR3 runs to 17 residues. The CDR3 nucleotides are TGTGCCAGCAGATTTCGAAAGGGGACATTGGTCCAAGAGACCCAGTACTTC. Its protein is CASRFRKGTLVQETQYF.

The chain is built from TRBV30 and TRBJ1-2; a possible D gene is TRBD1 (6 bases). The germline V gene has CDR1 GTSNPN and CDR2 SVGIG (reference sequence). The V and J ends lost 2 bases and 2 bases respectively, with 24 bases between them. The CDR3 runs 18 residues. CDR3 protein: CAWSRQYFDRRGNYGYTF. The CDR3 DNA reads TGTGCCTGGAGTAGGCAGTATTTCGACCGCAGGGGCAACTATGGCTACACCTTC. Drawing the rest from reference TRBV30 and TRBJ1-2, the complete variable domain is SQTIHQWPATLVQPVGSPLSLECTVEGTSNPNLYWYRQAAGRGLQLLFYSVGIGQISSEVPQNLSASRPQDRQFILSSKKLLLSDSGFYLCAWSRQYFDRRGNYGYTFGSGTRLTVV.

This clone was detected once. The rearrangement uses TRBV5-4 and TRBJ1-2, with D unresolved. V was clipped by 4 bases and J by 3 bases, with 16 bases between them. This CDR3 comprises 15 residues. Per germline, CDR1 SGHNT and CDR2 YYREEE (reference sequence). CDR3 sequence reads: CASSPYLGVDYGYTF. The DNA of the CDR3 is TGTGCCAGCAGCCCCTACCTTGGGGTAGACTATGGCTACACCTTC. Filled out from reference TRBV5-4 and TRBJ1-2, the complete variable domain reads ETGVTQSPTHLIKTRGQQVTLRCSSQSGHNTVSWYQQALGQGPQFIFQYYREEENGRGNFPPRFSGLQFPNYSSELNVNALELDDSALYLCASSPYLGVDYGYTFGSGTRLTVV.

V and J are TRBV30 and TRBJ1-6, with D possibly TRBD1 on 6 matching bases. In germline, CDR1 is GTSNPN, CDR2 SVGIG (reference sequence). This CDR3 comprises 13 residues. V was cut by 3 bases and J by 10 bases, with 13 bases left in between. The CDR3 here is CAWRDLGGSPLHF. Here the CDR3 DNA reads TGTGCCTGGAGAGACCTAGGGGGGTCACCCCTCCACTTT. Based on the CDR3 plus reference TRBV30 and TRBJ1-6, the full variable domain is SQTIHQWPATLVQPVGSPLSLECTVEGTSNPNLYWYRQAAGRGLQLLFYSVGIGQISSEVPQNLSASRPQDRQFILSSKKLLLSDSGFYLCAWRDLGGSPLHFGNGTRLTVT.

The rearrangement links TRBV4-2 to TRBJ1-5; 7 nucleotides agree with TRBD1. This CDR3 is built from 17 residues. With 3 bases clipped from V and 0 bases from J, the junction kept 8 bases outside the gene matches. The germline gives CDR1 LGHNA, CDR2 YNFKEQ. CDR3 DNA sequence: TGTGCCAGCAGCCAGGGCCGGGGACAGATTAGCAATCAGCCCCAGCATTTT. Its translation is CASSQGRGQISNQPQHF.

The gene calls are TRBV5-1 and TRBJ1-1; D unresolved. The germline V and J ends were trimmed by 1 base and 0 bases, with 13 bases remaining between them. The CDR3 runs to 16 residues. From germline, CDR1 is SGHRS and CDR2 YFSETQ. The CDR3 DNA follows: TGCGCCAGCAGCTTGCGCGGGTCGGGGATGAACACTGAAGCTTTCTTT. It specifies CASSLRGSGMNTEAFF.

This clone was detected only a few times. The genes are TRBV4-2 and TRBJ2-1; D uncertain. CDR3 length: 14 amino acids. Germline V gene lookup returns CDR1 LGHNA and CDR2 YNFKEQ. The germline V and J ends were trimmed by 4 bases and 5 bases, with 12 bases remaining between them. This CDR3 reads CASSRRVLNNEQFF. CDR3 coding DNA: TGTGCCAGCAGCCGACGGGTCCTAAACAATGAGCAGTTCTTC.

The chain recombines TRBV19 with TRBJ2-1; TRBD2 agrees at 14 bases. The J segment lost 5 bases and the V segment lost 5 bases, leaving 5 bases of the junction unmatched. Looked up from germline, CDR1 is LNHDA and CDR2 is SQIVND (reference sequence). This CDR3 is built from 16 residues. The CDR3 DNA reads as TGTGCCAGTAGTTCCGGACTAGCGGGAGGCCACAATGAGCAGTTCTTC. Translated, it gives CASSSGLAGGHNEQFF.

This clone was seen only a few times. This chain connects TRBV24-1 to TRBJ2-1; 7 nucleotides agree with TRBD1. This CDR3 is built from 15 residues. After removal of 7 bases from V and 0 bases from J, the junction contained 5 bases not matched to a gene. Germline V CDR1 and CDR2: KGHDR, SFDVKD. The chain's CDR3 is CATSLTGSSYNEQFF. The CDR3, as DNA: TGTGCCACCAGCTTGACAGGGAGCTCCTACAATGAGCAGTTCTTC.

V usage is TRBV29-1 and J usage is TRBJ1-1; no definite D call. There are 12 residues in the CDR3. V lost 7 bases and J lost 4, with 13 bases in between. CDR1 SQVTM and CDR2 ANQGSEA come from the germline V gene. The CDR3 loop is CSADSPGTEAFF. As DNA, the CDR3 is TGCAGCGCCGATTCCCCCGGCACTGAAGCTTTCTTT. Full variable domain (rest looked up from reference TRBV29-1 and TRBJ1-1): SAVISQKPSRDICQRGTSLTIQCQVDSQVTMMFWYRQQPGQSLTLIATANQGSEATYESGFVIDKFPISRPNLTFSTLTVSNMSPEDSSIYLCSADSPGTEAFFGQGTRLTVV.

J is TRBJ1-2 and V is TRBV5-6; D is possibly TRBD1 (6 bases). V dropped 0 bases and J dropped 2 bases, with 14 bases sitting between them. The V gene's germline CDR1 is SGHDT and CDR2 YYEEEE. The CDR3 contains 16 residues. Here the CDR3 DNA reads TGTGCCAGCAGCTTGGTATTTATCGGGACAAACTATGGCTACACCTTC. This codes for CASSLVFIGTNYGYTF.

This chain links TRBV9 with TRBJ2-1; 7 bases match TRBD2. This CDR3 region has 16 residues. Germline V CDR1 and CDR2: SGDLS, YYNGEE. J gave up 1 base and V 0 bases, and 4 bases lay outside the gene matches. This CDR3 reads CASSVGRGSSYNEQFF. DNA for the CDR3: TGTGCCAGCAGCGTAGGCCGCGGGAGTTCCTACAATGAGCAGTTCTTC.

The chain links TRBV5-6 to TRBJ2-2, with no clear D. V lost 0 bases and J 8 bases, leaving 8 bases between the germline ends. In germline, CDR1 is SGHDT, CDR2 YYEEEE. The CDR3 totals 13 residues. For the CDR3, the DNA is TGTGCCAGCAGCTTGGTCGTTGCGGGGGAGCTGTTTTTT. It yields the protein CASSLVVAGELFF.

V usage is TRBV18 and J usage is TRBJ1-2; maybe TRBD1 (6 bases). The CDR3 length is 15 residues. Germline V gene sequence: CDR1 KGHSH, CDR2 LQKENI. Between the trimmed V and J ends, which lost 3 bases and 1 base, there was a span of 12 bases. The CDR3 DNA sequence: TGTGCCAGCTCACCCTCCTCAGGGGTTAACTATGGCTACACCTTC. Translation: CASSPSSGVNYGYTF.

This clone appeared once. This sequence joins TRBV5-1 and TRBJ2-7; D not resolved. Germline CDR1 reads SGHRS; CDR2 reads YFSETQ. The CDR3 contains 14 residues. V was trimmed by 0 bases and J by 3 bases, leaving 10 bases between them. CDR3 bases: TGCGCCAGCAGCTTGGCCGTCGCCAGCTACGAGCAGTACTTC. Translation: CASSLAVASYEQYF.

The CDR3 DNA follows: TGCGCCAGCAGCCAAGCTCGGGGGTCGGGAAACACCATATATTTT. It specifies CASSQARGSGNTIYF. The chain has TRBV4-1 and TRBJ1-3, with D perhaps matching TRBD1 (5 bases). Per germline, CDR1 MGHRA and CDR2 YSYEKL. This CDR3 spans 15 amino acids. V shed 1 base and J shed 4 bases, with 11 bases lying between them.

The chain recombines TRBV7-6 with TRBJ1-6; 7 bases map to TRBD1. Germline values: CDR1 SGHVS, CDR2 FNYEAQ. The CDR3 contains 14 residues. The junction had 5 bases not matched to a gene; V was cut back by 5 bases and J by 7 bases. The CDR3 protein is CASSNRGFNSPLHF. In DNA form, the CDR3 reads TGTGCCAGCAGCAACAGGGGTTTCAATTCACCCCTCCACTTT.

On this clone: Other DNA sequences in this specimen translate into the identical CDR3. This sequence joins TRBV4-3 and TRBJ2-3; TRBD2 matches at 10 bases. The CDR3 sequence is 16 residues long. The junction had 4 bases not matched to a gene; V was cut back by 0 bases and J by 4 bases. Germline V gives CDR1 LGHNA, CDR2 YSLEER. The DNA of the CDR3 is TGCGCCAGCAGCCAAGACCTAGCGGGAGTAGCAGATACGCAGTATTTT. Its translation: CASSQDLAGVADTQYF.

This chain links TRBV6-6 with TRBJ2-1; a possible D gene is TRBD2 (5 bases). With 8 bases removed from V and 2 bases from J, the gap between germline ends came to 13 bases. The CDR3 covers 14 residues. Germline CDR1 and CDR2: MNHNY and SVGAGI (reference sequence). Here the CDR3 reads CASLVRGTYNEQFF. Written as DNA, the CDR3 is TGTGCCAGCCTGGTGCGAGGGACCTACAATGAGCAGTTCTTC.

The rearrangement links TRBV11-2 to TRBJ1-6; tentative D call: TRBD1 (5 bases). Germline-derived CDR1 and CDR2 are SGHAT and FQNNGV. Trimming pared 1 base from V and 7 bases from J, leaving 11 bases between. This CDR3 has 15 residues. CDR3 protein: CASSLAGPANSPLHF. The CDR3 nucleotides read TGTGCCAGCAGCTTAGCGGGGCCAGCGAATTCACCCCTCCACTTT.

The chain's CDR3 is CASRGPDSERTNEKLFF. The CDR3 bases are TGTGCCAGTAGGGGACCTGACAGTGAACGCACTAATGAAAAACTGTTTTTT. V usage is TRBV19 and J usage is TRBJ1-4; a weak D match, TRBD1 (5 bases). Germline V gene sequence: CDR1 LNHDA, CDR2 SQIVND (reference sequence). Trimming left V 6 bases short and J 2 bases short, with 19 bases between. The CDR3 extends over 17 amino acids.